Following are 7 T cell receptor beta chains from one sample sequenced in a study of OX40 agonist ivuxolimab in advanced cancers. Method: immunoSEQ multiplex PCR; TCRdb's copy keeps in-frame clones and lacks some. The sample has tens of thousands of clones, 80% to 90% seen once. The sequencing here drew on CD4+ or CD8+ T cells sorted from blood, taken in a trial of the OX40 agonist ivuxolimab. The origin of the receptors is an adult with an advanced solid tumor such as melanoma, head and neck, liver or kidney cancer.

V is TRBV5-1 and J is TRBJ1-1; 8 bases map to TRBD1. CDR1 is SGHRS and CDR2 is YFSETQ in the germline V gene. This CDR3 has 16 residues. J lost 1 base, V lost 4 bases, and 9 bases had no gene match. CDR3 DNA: TGCGCCAGCAGCCGAAACGACAGGGGCGGGAACACTGAAGCTTTCTTT. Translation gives CASSRNDRGGNTEAFF.

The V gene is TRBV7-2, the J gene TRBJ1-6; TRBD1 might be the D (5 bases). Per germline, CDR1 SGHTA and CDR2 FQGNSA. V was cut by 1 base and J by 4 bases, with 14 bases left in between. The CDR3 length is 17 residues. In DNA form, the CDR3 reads TGTGCCAGCAGCTTAGAAAGGGCAGGGAGATATAATTCACCCCTCCACTTT. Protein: CASSLERAGRYNSPLHF. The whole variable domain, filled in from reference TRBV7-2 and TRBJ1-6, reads GAGVSQSPSNKVTEKGKDVELRCDPISGHTALYWYRQSLGQGLEFLIYFQGNSAPDKSGLPSDRFSAERTGGSVSTLTIQRTQQEDSAVYLCASSLERAGRYNSPLHFGNGTRLTVT.

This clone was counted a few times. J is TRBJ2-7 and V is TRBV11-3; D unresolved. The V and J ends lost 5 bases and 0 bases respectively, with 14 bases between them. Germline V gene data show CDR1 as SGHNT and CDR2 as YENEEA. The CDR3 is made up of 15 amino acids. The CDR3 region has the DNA TGTGCCAGCAGCCTAGGCTTGGGCAGCTCCTACGAGCAGTACTTC. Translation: CASSLGLGSSYEQYF.

CDR3 residues: CAWSPQSSYNSPLHF. CDR3 in DNA: TGTGCCTGGAGTCCTCAAAGCTCCTATAATTCACCCCTCCACTTT. The rearrangement uses TRBV30 and TRBJ1-6; D remains unclear. The CDR3 is made up of 15 amino acids. Germline V CDR1 and CDR2: GTSNPN, SVGIG (reference sequence). Trimming stripped 2 bases from V and 0 bases from J, with 8 bases between.

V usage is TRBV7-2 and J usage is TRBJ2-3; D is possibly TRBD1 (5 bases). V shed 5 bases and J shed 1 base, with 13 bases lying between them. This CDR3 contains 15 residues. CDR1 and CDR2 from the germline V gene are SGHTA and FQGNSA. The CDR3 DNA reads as TGTGCCAGCAGCCCCGACAGTCCCCGCACAGATACGCAGTATTTT. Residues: CASSPDSPRTDTQYF. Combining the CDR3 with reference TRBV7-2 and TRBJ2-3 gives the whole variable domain GAGVSQSPSNKVTEKGKDVELRCDPISGHTALYWYRQSLGQGLEFLIYFQGNSAPDKSGLPSDRFSAERTGGSVSTLTIQRTQQEDSAVYLCASSPDSPRTDTQYFGPGTRLTVL.

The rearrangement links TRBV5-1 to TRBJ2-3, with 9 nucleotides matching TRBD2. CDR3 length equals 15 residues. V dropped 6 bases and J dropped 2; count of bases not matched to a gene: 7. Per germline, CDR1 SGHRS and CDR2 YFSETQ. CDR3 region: CASIASGAPTDTQYF. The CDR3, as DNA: TGCGCCAGCATAGCTAGCGGGGCGCCCACAGATACGCAGTATTTT.

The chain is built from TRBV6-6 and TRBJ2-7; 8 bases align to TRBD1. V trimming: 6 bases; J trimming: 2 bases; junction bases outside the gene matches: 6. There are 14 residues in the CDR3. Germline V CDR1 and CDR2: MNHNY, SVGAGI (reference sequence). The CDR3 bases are TGTGCCAGCAGGTCCGGGACAGGCGCCTACGAGCAGTACTTC. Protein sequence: CASRSGTGAYEQYF.